This T cell receptor (beta chain) was recorded in a study of STAT5B mutations in CD4+ large granular lymphocyte leukemia. Study summary: Healthy donors showed HLA-associated enrichment of the CDR3 'QG' motif.

This CDR3 has 11 residues. The V gene lost 2 bases and the J gene lost 4 bases, with 3 bases spanning the gap. CDR1 is SGHNT, CDR2 YYREEE, per germline (reference sequence). In the authors' workflow: Lowest detectable productive clonotype frequency was 2.59 x 10-5. The data were produced by immunoSEQ multiplex PCR, yet TCRdb's version contains in-frame clones alone and is incomplete. Clone size and the V and J calls come from that table; the DNA yielded D and trimming. The sample gives 30,000 to 40,000 clones, 75% to 85% of which show up once; around 0.57% is in the top ten. Material: CD4+ T cells from blood buffy coats. This rearrangement joins TRBV5-4 to TRBJ1-2; D is ambiguous. The sequence derives from a human donor in good health. CDR3 DNA: TGTGCCAGCAGCTTTAGCTATGGCTACACCTTC. Protein sequence: CASSFSYGYTF. The variable domain in full, completed from reference TRBV5-4 and TRBJ1-2, reads ETGVTQSPTHLIKTRGQQVTLRCSSQSGHNTVSWYQQALGQGPQFIFQYYREEENGRGNFPPRFSGLQFPNYSSELNVNALELDDSALYLCASSFSYGYTFGSGTRLTVV.